This TCR beta chain was obtained from a study of response to subunit inactivated influenza vaccine. As regards this clonotype: As yet, its antigen is unknown.

CDR3 length equals 16 residues. V dropped 4 bases and J dropped 5; count of bases not matched to a gene: 14. The germline V gene encodes CDR1 SGHRS and CDR2 YFSETQ. TCRdb passed the RT-PCR reads through MiXCR, listing each CDR3 protein once. The top ten hold 11% of the sample, which has about 700,000 distinct CDR3 sequences, 15% to 18% seen once. Whole-study findings and limits: The authors put forward the suggestion that each seasonal influenza vaccination may bring in only a limited number of new T cells.

The sequence was obtained from a man aged 45-65 years who received an inactivated influenza vaccine. The V gene is TRBV5-1, the J gene TRBJ2-7, with 8 nucleotides matching TRBD1. Sequenced material: PBMCs from blood, taken 11 to 12 days after vaccination. The chain's CDR3 is CASSRGQGGIGDEQYF. The CDR3 DNA is TGCGCCAGCAGCAGAGGACAGGGAGGAATTGGGGACGAGCAGTACTTC.